The 32 T cell receptor beta chains reported below all come from one sample, sequenced in a study of identical twins. TCRdb re-derived calls from the 5' RACE reads in MiXCR, one entry per CDR3 protein. The table records 200,000 to 300,000 distinct CDR3 sequences, roughly 13% of them present only once. The same sample was also studied in work on yellow fever vaccine responses in identical twins.

Input material: memory (CD45RO+) T cells sorted from blood. The receptors come from a woman aged 18-35 years in good health.

The V and J genes are TRBV12-3 or TRBV12-4 and TRBJ2-7; D might be TRBD1 (7 bases). The V and J ends lost 2 bases and 6 bases respectively, with 11 bases between them. This CDR3 contains 13 residues. The CDR3 sequence: CASSLSGGGEQYF. Written as DNA, the CDR3 is TGTGCCAGCAGTTTATCAGGGGGAGGCGAGCAGTACTTC.

Ten or more counts support this clonotype. The V gene is TRBV12-3 or TRBV12-4, the J gene TRBJ2-7; 8 bases agree with TRBD1. V shed 5 bases and J 6 bases; nucleotides not matched to a gene: 12. CDR3 size: 15 residues. The CDR3 sequence is CASSPWVDRGGEQYF. The CDR3 DNA follows: TGTGCCAGCAGTCCTTGGGTTGACAGGGGCGGCGAGCAGTACTTC.

This sequence joins TRBV28 and TRBJ1-4; D is unresolved. The germline V gene encodes CDR1 MDHEN and CDR2 SYDVKM. This CDR3 region has 14 residues. V lost 6 bases and J lost 0, with 8 bases in between. CDR3 DNA sequence: TGTGCCAGCAGCAGGCGGGCAACTAATGAAAAACTGTTTTTT. Its protein is CASSRRATNEKLFF. Full variable domain (outside the CDR3, taken from reference TRBV28 and TRBJ1-4): DVKVTQSSRYLVKRTGEKVFLECVQDMDHENMFWYRQDPGLGLRLIYFSYDVKMKEKGDIPEGYSVSREKKERFSLILESASTNQTSMYLCASSRRATNEKLFFGSGTQLSVL.

The chain has TRBV20-1 and TRBJ2-3; 11 positions agree with TRBD2. Germline V gene data show CDR1 as DFQATT and CDR2 as SNEGSKA (reference sequence). The CDR3 spans 13 residues. CDR3 protein: CNPTSGGSDTQYF. DNA for the CDR3: TGCAATCCAACTAGCGGGGGATCAGATACGCAGTATTTT.

There are a few counts of this clonotype. The V call is TRBV9, the J call TRBJ2-5; D might be TRBD1 (5 bases). Germline-derived CDR1 and CDR2 are SGDLS and YYNGEE. CDR3 length: 15 residues. Trimming left V 0 bases short and J 1 base short, with 10 bases between. For the CDR3, the DNA is TGTGCCAGCAGCGTAGGGGGCAGCCTCCAAGAGACCCAGTACTTC. Encoded protein: CASSVGGSLQETQYF.

In its sample, this clonotype was seen a few times. This chain joins TRBV7-1 and TRBJ1-3; 7 nucleotides match TRBD1. TRBV7-1 is an ORF, with its function uncertain. V was pared by 5 bases and J by 1 base, with 23 bases of the junction left unmatched. CDR3 size: 21 residues. The CDR3 loop is CASSLQQLGTVPTRSGNTIYF. The DNA for the CDR3 is TGTGCCAGCAGCCTGCAGCAGCTTGGGACAGTTCCTACGCGATCTGGAAACACCATATATTTT.

This clonotype has a count of ten or more. The rearrangement links TRBV29-1 to TRBJ2-3, with a possible D match to TRBD2 (6 bases). The CDR3 is 12 residues long. V was cut by 6 bases and J by 4 bases, with 11 bases left in between. Per germline, CDR1 SQVTM and CDR2 ANQGSEA. Written as DNA, the CDR3 is TGCAGCGTCCTGGGAGGCCCAGATACGCAGTATTTT. This gives the protein CSVLGGPDTQYF.

This clonotype was counted between two and nine times. The genes are TRBV20-1 and TRBJ1-1; D is unclear. This CDR3 has 11 residues. Germline V lookup: CDR1 DFQATT, CDR2 SNEGSKA (reference sequence). V dropped 3 bases and J dropped 10 bases, with 12 bases sitting between them. The CDR3 protein is CSARLDWVAFF. Here the CDR3 DNA reads TGCAGTGCTAGGTTAGATTGGGTAGCTTTCTTT.

This clonotype was counted between two and nine times. The V gene is TRBV11-2, the J gene TRBJ2-6; D is perhaps TRBD2 (6 bases). Trimming took off 8 bases at V and 2 bases at J, with 13 bases between the two ends. This CDR3 contains 15 residues. In germline, CDR1 is SGHAT, CDR2 FQNNGV. DNA of the CDR3: TGTGCCAGCGGGGACTGGGGGGCTGGGGCCAACGTCCTGACTTTC. Its protein is CASGDWGAGANVLTF.

This clonotype was recorded a few times. The chain has TRBV3-1 and TRBJ2-2; D ambiguous. Germline CDR1 is LGHDT and CDR2 is YNNKEL (reference sequence). Trimming cost V 2 bases and J 3 bases, with 4 bases left between them. CDR3 length: 13 amino acids. The CDR3 coding sequence is TGTGCCAGCAGCCAATTTCACACCGGGGAGCTGTTTTTT. It translates to CASSQFHTGELFF.

This chain connects TRBV18 to TRBJ2-7; TRBD2 matches 7 bases. V lost 3 bases, J lost 2 bases, and 7 bases stayed unmatched. Germline CDR1 KGHSH, CDR2 LQKENI. The CDR3 covers 15 residues. CDR3: CASSPRASGAYEQYF. The CDR3 bases are TGTGCCAGCTCACCTCGAGCTAGCGGAGCCTACGAGCAGTACTTC.

The rearrangement joins TRBV7-2 to TRBJ2-1; D not resolved. V lost 7 bases, J lost 0 bases, and 7 bases lay in between. There are 13 residues in the CDR3. CDR1 SGHTA and CDR2 FQGNSA come from the germline V gene. CDR3 sequence reads: CASTSSSYNEQFF. The CDR3 DNA reads as TGTGCCAGCACCTCGAGCTCCTACAATGAGCAGTTCTTC.

The chain couples TRBV4-3 to TRBJ2-6; tentative D call: TRBD1 (6 bases). Germline V lookup: CDR1 LGHNA, CDR2 YSLEER. The CDR3 totals 20 residues. V dropped 0 bases and J dropped 0 bases, with 18 bases sitting between them. The CDR3 loop is CASSQDLRTASDSGANVLTF. CDR3 bases: TGCGCCAGCAGCCAAGATTTAAGGACAGCTTCTGACTCTGGGGCCAACGTCCTGACTTTC.

This clonotype was recorded many times. The chain uses TRBV20-1 and TRBJ2-5, with D perhaps matching TRBD1 (5 bases). The CDR3 is 11 amino acids. Germline V gives CDR1 DFQATT, CDR2 SNEGSKA (reference sequence). V lost 4 bases, J lost 6 bases, and 9 bases lay in between. The CDR3 nucleotides read TGCAGTGCTATCAGGGCCCAGACCCAGTACTTC. Encoded protein: CSAIRAQTQYF.

This clonotype has only a few counts. This chain connects TRBV2 to TRBJ2-1, with D perhaps TRBD2 (6 bases). The length of the CDR3 is 12 residues. CDR1 SNHLY and CDR2 FYNNEI come from the germline V gene. V was cut by 8 bases and J by 7 bases, with 12 bases left in between. The CDR3 coding sequence is TGTGCCAGCGGGCGGGAAGTAAATGAGCAGTTCTTC. Its translation is CASGREVNEQFF.

The chain's CDR3 is CSARVAGDTGELFF. Here the CDR3 DNA reads TGCAGTGCTAGAGTAGCGGGAGATACCGGGGAGCTGTTTTTT. V usage is TRBV20-1 and J usage is TRBJ2-2, with 9 bases matching TRBD2. V trimming: 1 base; J trimming: 5 bases; junction bases outside the gene matches: 2. The CDR3 covers 14 residues. CDR1 is DFQATT, CDR2 SNEGSKA, per germline (reference sequence).

This clonotype was counted only a few times. The chain has TRBV15 and TRBJ2-3; 9 bases are a match to TRBD1. This CDR3 has 15 residues. V lost 4 bases to trimming and J lost 1 base; unmatched junction nucleotides: 3. The germline gives CDR1 LNHNV, CDR2 YYDKDF (reference sequence). The CDR3 loop is CATSTRTGGTDTQYF. The CDR3 coding sequence is TGTGCCACCAGCACCCGGACAGGGGGCACAGATACGCAGTATTTT.

Only a few counts were recorded for this clonotype. The rearrangement joins TRBV4-1 to TRBJ2-7; no clear D gene. Looked up from germline, CDR1 is MGHRA and CDR2 is YSYEKL. This CDR3 has 15 amino acids. Trimming took off 4 bases at V and 2 bases at J, with 15 bases between the two ends. This CDR3 reads CASSPSRTSTYEQYF. The CDR3 DNA reads as TGCGCCAGCAGCCCGAGCCGTACTTCAACCTACGAGCAGTACTTC.

The CDR3: CSANIEAGLDIQYF. In nucleotides, the CDR3 is TGCAGTGCTAACATCGAAGCGGGGTTGGACATTCAGTACTTC. The chain uses TRBV20-1 and TRBJ2-4; 7 positions agree with TRBD2. The V gene's germline CDR1 is DFQATT and CDR2 SNEGSKA (reference sequence). V lost 4 bases and J lost 8; bases outside the gene matches: 11. The CDR3 spans 14 residues.

In this sample, this clonotype turned up many times. This rearrangement joins TRBV20-1 to TRBJ2-1; 13 nucleotides align to TRBD2. The V gene's germline CDR1 is DFQATT and CDR2 SNEGSKA (reference sequence). This CDR3 comprises 15 residues. J was trimmed by 9 bases and V by 5 bases; bases with no gene match: 10. Here the CDR3 DNA reads TGCAGTGCTTACGGGACTAGCGGGACCATCAGTGAGCAGTTCTTC. This codes for CSAYGTSGTISEQFF.

This clonotype has just a few counts. This sequence joins TRBV12-3 or TRBV12-4 and TRBJ1-2, with D unresolved. V dropped 2 bases and J dropped 1 base, with 8 bases sitting between them. This CDR3 region has 14 residues. The CDR3 DNA reads TGTGCCAGCAGTTTAACCAGTAATAACTATGGCTACACCTTC. Protein product: CASSLTSNNYGYTF.

This clonotype has more than one count but fewer than ten. A read error may account for a junction end that differs from germline. The chain employs TRBV24-1 and TRBJ2-2; D gene unclear. CDR3 length: 14 residues. Looked up from germline, CDR1 is KGHDR and CDR2 is SFDVKD. The CDR3 nucleotides are TGTGCCGCCAGTGATTTTAGGGATACCGGGGAGCTGTTTTTT. Translation: CAASDFRDTGELFF.

This chain joins TRBV5-1 and TRBJ2-6; 8 bases are a match to TRBD1. V shed 4 bases and J 4 bases; nucleotides not matched to a gene: 7. CDR1 and CDR2 (germline): SGHRS, YFSETQ. CDR3 size: 16 residues. The CDR3 nucleotides read TGCGCCAGCAGCAGACGACAGGGGTCCGGGGCCAACGTCCTGACTTTC. As protein: CASSRRQGSGANVLTF.

The V gene is TRBV3-1, the J gene TRBJ2-3; D call uncertain. CDR3 size: 15 residues. V was pared by 3 bases and J by 0 bases, with 10 bases between. CDR1 is LGHDT and CDR2 is YNNKEL in the germline V gene (reference sequence). For the CDR3, the DNA is TGTGCCAGCAGCCAGACCGACTCGAGCACAGATACGCAGTATTTT. It translates to CASSQTDSSTDTQYF.

This chain connects TRBV11-2 to TRBJ2-2; TRBD2 aligns across 13 bases. Germline V gene sequence: CDR1 SGHAT, CDR2 FQNNGV. The CDR3 runs to 18 residues. V was clipped by 5 bases and J by 6 bases; unmatched bases: 12. CDR3 region: CASSHITRGTSGAGELFF. The DNA for the CDR3 is TGTGCCAGCAGCCATATAACCCGCGGGACTAGCGGGGCCGGGGAGCTGTTTTTT.

The chain joins TRBV27 to TRBJ2-1; 11 bases line up with TRBD2. CDR3 size: 15 residues. V gave up 9 bases and J gave up 9 bases; unmatched junction bases: 13. The V gene's germline CDR1 is MNHEY and CDR2 SMNVEV (reference sequence). The CDR3 sequence: CARDVPSGGLSEQFF. Written as DNA, the CDR3 is TGTGCCAGGGATGTGCCTAGCGGGGGGTTGAGTGAGCAGTTCTTC.

The chain carries TRBV6-5 and TRBJ1-1, with D unresolved. Germline loops: CDR1 MNHEY, CDR2 SVGAGI. The CDR3 loop spans 12 amino acids. V lost 11 bases, J lost 1 base, and 11 bases lay in between. The CDR3 sequence: CAVRTANTEAFF. The CDR3 nucleotides read TGTGCCGTCCGGACGGCGAACACTGAAGCTTTCTTT.

The chain has TRBV3-1 and TRBJ2-3, with 10 bases identical to TRBD2. Germline-derived CDR1 and CDR2 are LGHDT and YNNKEL (reference sequence). This CDR3 is 17 amino acids long. V lost 0 bases to trimming and J lost 1 base; unmatched junction nucleotides: 4. This CDR3 reads CASSQEGTSARTDTQYF. CDR3 DNA sequence: TGTGCCAGCAGCCAAGAGGGGACTAGCGCACGCACAGATACGCAGTATTTT.

J is TRBJ2-5 and V is TRBV19; D may be TRBD2 (6 bases). The length of the CDR3 is 13 residues. The V and J ends lost 3 bases and 7 bases respectively, with 12 bases between them. Germline V CDR1 and CDR2: LNHDA, SQIVND (reference sequence). For the CDR3, the DNA is TGTGCCAGTAGTATGAGGGAGGCGGCGACCCAGTACTTC. Translation gives CASSMREAATQYF.

J is TRBJ1-2 and V is TRBV20-1; D is possibly TRBD1 (5 bases). This CDR3 is built from 15 residues. CDR1 DFQATT and CDR2 SNEGSKA come from the germline V gene (reference sequence). Trimming left V 0 bases short and J 6 bases short, with 17 bases between. The CDR3 loop reads CSARDFYSETDGYTF. The DNA for the CDR3 is TGCAGTGCTAGAGATTTTTACTCCGAGACAGATGGCTACACCTTC.

This clonotype was counted only a few times. CDR3 DNA sequence: TGCAGCGTGGACTATGGGACAGCCGGGCGTGGCACAGATACGCAGTATTTT. Protein product: CSVDYGTAGRGTDTQYF. J is TRBJ2-3 and V is TRBV29-1; TRBD1 is a possible D gene (7 bases). The CDR3 has 17 residues. Germline V gene sequence: CDR1 SQVTM, CDR2 ANQGSEA. V dropped 6 bases and J dropped 1 base, with 23 bases sitting between them.

This clonotype was found many times. The chain is built from TRBV5-5 and TRBJ2-2; D gene uncertain. V shed 0 bases and J shed 4 bases, with 4 bases lying between them. The CDR3 sequence is 13 residues long. CDR1 is SGHKS and CDR2 is YYEKEE in the germline V gene (reference sequence). For the CDR3, the DNA is TGTGCCAGCAGCTTGGACGGCACCGGGGAGCTGTTTTTT. Translating it yields CASSLDGTGELFF. Combining the CDR3 with reference TRBV5-5 and TRBJ2-2 gives the whole variable domain DAGVTQSPTHLIKTRGQQVTLRCSPISGHKSVSWYQQVLGQGPQFIFQYYEKEERGRGNFPDRFSARQFPNYSSELNVNALLLGDSALYLCASSLDGTGELFFGEGSRLTVL.